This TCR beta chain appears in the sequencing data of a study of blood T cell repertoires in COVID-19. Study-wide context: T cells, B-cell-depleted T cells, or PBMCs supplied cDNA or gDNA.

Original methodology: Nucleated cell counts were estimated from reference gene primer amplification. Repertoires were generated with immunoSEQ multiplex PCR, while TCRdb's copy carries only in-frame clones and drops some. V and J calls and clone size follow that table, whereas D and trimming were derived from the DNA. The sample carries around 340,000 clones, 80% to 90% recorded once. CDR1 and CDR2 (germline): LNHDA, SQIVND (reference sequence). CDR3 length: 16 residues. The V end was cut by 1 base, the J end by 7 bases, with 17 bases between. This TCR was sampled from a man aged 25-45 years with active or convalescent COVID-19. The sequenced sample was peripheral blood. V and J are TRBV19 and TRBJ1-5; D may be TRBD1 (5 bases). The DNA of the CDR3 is TGTGCCAGTAGTATAGCCCGGGGGGACCTTCACCAGCCCCAGCATTTT. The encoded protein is CASSIARGDLHQPQHF.